The 20 T cell receptor beta chains below all came from one sample that was sequenced in a study of blood T cells in healthy people across ages. A second PCR, run for about 7 to 11 cycles, used a sample-barcoded 5' primer plus a J-beta primer mix. A single record per CDR3 protein comes from TCRdb applying MiXCR to the 5' RACE reads. Among about 730,000 distinct CDR3 sequences listed, roughly 45% were seen once. The sample consisted of blood. The receptor source for this set is a woman in her sixties or seventies in good health.

The chain couples TRBV6-1 to TRBJ2-6; no definite D call. CDR1 and CDR2 (germline): MNHNS, SASEGT. This CDR3 has 14 residues. V lost 8 bases to trimming and J lost 2 bases, with 10 bases between them. The CDR3 is CASFNRAGANVLTF. For the CDR3, the DNA is TGTGCCAGCTTCAACCGGGCTGGGGCCAACGTCCTGACTTTC.

This clonotype has more than one count but fewer than ten. CDR3 DNA sequence: TGTGCCAGCAGAAGTAACTCCGGGACAGGGGCGCAGTACTTC. Translation gives CASRSNSGTGAQYF. V gene TRBV12-3 or TRBV12-4 combines with J gene TRBJ2-7, with 10 bases identical to TRBD1. The CDR3 is 14 amino acids. The V gene end was trimmed by 6 bases and the J gene end by 9 bases; junction bases not matched to a gene: 11.

DNA of the CDR3: TGTGCCAGCAGCTTAGCCCAGGGACAGGGAACGCAAGAGACCCAGTACTTC. It yields the protein CASSLAQGQGTQETQYF. This chain joins TRBV7-6 and TRBJ2-5, with 9 bases matching TRBD1. Trimming cost V 0 bases and J 2 bases; bases outside gene matches: 7. Germline CDR1 and CDR2: SGHVS and FNYEAQ. The CDR3 totals 17 residues.

The genes are TRBV7-2 and TRBJ2-4; 8 bases align to TRBD1. Near its end, the DNA agrees better with TRBJ2-7, so the J call may be wrong. This CDR3 contains 14 residues. Germline loops: CDR1 SGHTA, CDR2 FQGNSA. CDR3 protein: CASSQTRGPLEQYF. The CDR3, as DNA: TGTGCCAGCAGCCAAACCAGGGGGCCTCTCGAGCAGTACTTC.

In the case of this clonotype: At one end, the junction sequence differs from germline, possibly due to a read error. This chain joins TRBV5-1 and TRBJ2-7, with a tentative D call TRBD1 (8 bases). This CDR3 spans 15 amino acids. Germline-derived CDR1 and CDR2 are SGHRS and YFSETQ. CDR3 in DNA: TGCGCCGGCAGCACCGGACAGGGAGGGACCTACGAGCAGTACTTC. Protein: CAGSTGQGGTYEQYF.

The CDR3 DNA reads TGTGCCAGCAGCCCCGTGGGGGGTAGGGGTGAAAAACTGTTTTTT. This codes for CASSPVGGRGEKLFF. V gene TRBV7-6 combines with J gene TRBJ1-4; tentative D call: TRBD1 (5 bases). In germline, CDR1 is SGHVS, CDR2 FNYEAQ. This CDR3 has 15 residues. The V gene lost 5 bases and the J gene lost 7 bases, with 17 bases spanning the gap.

The chain carries TRBV6-6 and TRBJ2-5; the match to TRBD1 covers 8 bases. The V and J ends lost 4 bases and 5 bases, in that order; junction bases with no gene match: 9. The germline CDR1 and CDR2 sequences are MNHNY and SVGAGI (reference sequence). There are 15 residues in the CDR3. The CDR3 loop is CASSFSQGAEETQYF. CDR3 DNA: TGTGCCAGCAGTTTCTCGCAGGGGGCGGAGGAGACCCAGTACTTC.

CDR3 nucleotide sequence: TGTGCCAGCTCTCCGGACAGGGATTGTGGCTACACCTTC. It codes for CASSPDRDCGYTF. This chain links TRBV18 with TRBJ1-2, with 8 positions matching TRBD1. The CDR3 consists of 13 residues. CDR1 KGHSH and CDR2 LQKENI come from the germline V gene. V lost 6 bases, J lost 7 bases, and 7 bases stayed unmatched.

This chain links TRBV18 with TRBJ1-1, with D possibly TRBD1 on 6 matching bases. V was clipped by 7 bases and J by 3 bases, with 12 bases between them. This CDR3 is 13 amino acids long. Germline assignment: CDR1 KGHSH and CDR2 LQKENI. The CDR3 DNA follows: TGTGCCAGCTATTCAGGGGAGCACACTGAAGCTTTCTTT. Amino acid sequence: CASYSGEHTEAFF.

This clonotype was found a few times. The CDR3: CASSLRPLGVLNTGELFF. DNA of the CDR3: TGTGCCAGCAGCTTACGCCCCCTCGGGGTCTTGAACACCGGGGAGCTGTTTTTT. The chain employs TRBV7-2 and TRBJ2-2, with D maybe TRBD2 (5 bases). This CDR3 is 18 amino acids long. V was shortened by 2 bases and J by 1 base, with 17 bases between the two germline ends. Germline V CDR1 and CDR2: SGHTA, FQGNSA.

The chain recombines TRBV14 with TRBJ2-2; D is ambiguous. With 1 base removed from V and 0 bases from J, the gap between germline ends came to 9 bases. Germline lookup yields CDR1 SGHDN and CDR2 FVKESK. This CDR3 has 16 residues. The CDR3 loop reads CASSQGQASNTGELFF. Written as DNA, the CDR3 is TGTGCCAGCAGCCAAGGGCAGGCCTCGAACACCGGGGAGCTGTTTTTT.

The table lists this clonotype with a few counts. This chain connects TRBV7-9 to TRBJ2-5; TRBD2 is a possible D gene (5 bases). CDR3 length: 13 amino acids. V lost 5 bases and J 0 bases, leaving 7 bases between the germline ends. The germline CDR1 and CDR2 sequences are SEHNR and FQNEAQ (reference sequence). CDR3 nucleotides: TGTGCCAGCAGCCGCGGGCACCAAGAGACCCAGTACTTC. Encoded protein: CASSRGHQETQYF.

The J gene is TRBJ2-7, the V gene TRBV28; 8 bases agree with TRBD1. The ends lost 7 bases at V and 2 bases at J; junction bases unmatched: 7. Germline V CDR1 and CDR2: MDHEN, SYDVKM. The length of the CDR3 is 14 residues. The CDR3 protein is CASMLTGEAYEQYF. The CDR3 DNA sequence: TGTGCCAGCATGTTGACAGGGGAGGCCTACGAGCAGTACTTC.

The chain carries TRBV11-2 and TRBJ2-2; 7 bases align to TRBD2. The CDR3 runs 14 residues. Germline loops: CDR1 SGHAT, CDR2 FQNNGV. The J segment lost 10 bases and the V segment lost 7 bases, leaving 12 bases of the junction unmatched. In nucleotides, the CDR3 is TGTGCCAGCAAGGGCGGGGGAGTTTACGAGGAGCTGTTTTTT. Its translation: CASKGGGVYEELFF.

Turning to this clonotype: This is likely a read error, given that the CDR3 carries no conserved phenylalanine or tryptophan at its end. This rearrangement joins TRBV5-1 to TRBJ2-7, with 8 bases matching TRBD2. This CDR3 region has 16 residues. From germline, CDR1 is SGHRS and CDR2 YFSETQ. The junction had 11 bases not matched to a gene; V was cut back by 0 bases and J by 6 bases. CDR3 in DNA: TGCGCCAGCAGCTTGGTGCCGGGGGGGAAGTCCAGCGAGCAGTACATC. Translation: CASSLVPGGKSSEQYI.

This clonotype was observed a handful of times. The J gene is TRBJ2-7, the V gene TRBV10-2; D not certain. Trimming took 10 bases from V and 1 from J, leaving 11 bases between them. This CDR3 comprises 12 residues. CDR1 is WSHSY and CDR2 is SAAADI in the germline V gene. The CDR3 protein is CATSLPSYEQYF. The CDR3 region has the DNA TGCGCCACCAGCCTCCCATCCTACGAGCAGTACTTC.

The count of this clonotype is one. J is TRBJ2-1 and V is TRBV21-1; no DNA check was done on the table's D call, TRBD1. TRBV21-1 counts as a pseudogene. CDR3 size: 13 residues. Here the CDR3 reads CASSKGGVYEQFF. CDR3 sequence (DNA): TGTGCCAGCAGCAAAGGGGGGGTCTATGAGCAGTTCTTC.

The chain joins TRBV20-1 to TRBJ1-3; 8 bases align to TRBD1. The germline CDR1 and CDR2 sequences are DFQATT and SNEGSKA (reference sequence). V trimming: 6 bases; J trimming: 0 bases; junction bases outside the gene matches: 4. The CDR3 sequence is 14 residues long. The CDR3 sequence is CSAPDRGSGNTIYF. In nucleotides, the CDR3 is TGCAGTGCACCAGACAGGGGCTCTGGAAACACCATATATTTT.

This clonotype occurred a few times. The rearrangement joins TRBV20-1 to TRBJ2-1; TRBD2 is a possible D gene (5 bases). This CDR3 spans 14 amino acids. Trimming removed 0 bases from V and 8 bases from J, with 14 bases in between. CDR1 is DFQATT, CDR2 SNEGSKA, per germline (reference sequence). This chain's CDR3 is CSARDATTLDEQFF. The CDR3 DNA reads as TGCAGTGCTAGAGATGCGACTACCCTCGATGAGCAGTTCTTC.

This clonotype came up many times. V and J are TRBV10-3 and TRBJ2-6; D is ambiguous. Germline V CDR1 and CDR2: ENHRY, SYGVKD. The CDR3 runs to 13 residues. Trimming cost V 7 bases and J 2 bases, with 6 bases left between them. CDR3 amino acids: CAITGTGANVLTF. The CDR3 nucleotides read TGTGCCATCACTGGGACTGGGGCCAACGTCCTGACTTTC.